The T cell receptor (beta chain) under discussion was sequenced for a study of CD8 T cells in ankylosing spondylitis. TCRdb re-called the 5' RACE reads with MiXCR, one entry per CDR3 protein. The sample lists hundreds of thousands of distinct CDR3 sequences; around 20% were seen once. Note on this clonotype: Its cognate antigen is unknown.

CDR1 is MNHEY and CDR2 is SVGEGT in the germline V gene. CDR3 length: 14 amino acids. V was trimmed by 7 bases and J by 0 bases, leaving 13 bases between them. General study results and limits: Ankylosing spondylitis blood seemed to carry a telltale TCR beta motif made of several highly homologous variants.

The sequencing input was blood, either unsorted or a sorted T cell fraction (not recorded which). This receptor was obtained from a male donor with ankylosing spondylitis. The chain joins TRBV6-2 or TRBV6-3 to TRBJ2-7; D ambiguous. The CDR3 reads CASKRTGNSYEQYF. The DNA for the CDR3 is TGTGCCAGCAAACGGACCGGAAACTCCTACGAGCAGTACTTC.